This T cell receptor beta chain was retrieved from a study of T-cell reconstitution after alpha-beta-depleted transplantation in children. Whole-study results and caveats: Newly generated T cells supplied most T-cell counts and diversity one year post-transplant. Several hundred expanded graft clones reportedly were the source of alpha-beta T cells about two months after transplant.

Researchers prepared the TCRbeta library using unique molecular identifiers, the study reports. Using its own MiXCR run on the PCR reads, TCRdb lists one record per CDR3 protein. The repertoire consists of around 580,000 distinct CDR3 sequences, with roughly 27% occurring once and the leading ten covering under 45%. Of note for this clonotype: What it recognizes is unknown.

Germline CDR1 is SGHRS and CDR2 is YFSETQ. V trimming: 6 bases; J trimming: 3 bases; junction bases outside the gene matches: 9. CDR3 length: 15 amino acids. Material: PBMCs, obtained before TCRalphabeta/CD19-depleted stem cell transplant. The rearrangement joins TRBV5-1 to TRBJ1-1, with 9 nucleotides matching TRBD1. The clonotype comes from a boy in the first two years of life with Wiskott-Aldrich syndrome, due to receive a stem cell transplant. CDR3 in DNA: TGCGCCAGCAACCCCAGGGGACAGGGAGACACTGAAGCTTTCTTT. As protein: CASNPRGQGDTEAFF.